A single sample is the source of the 2 T cell receptor beta chains below, sequenced in a study of blood T cell repertoires in COVID-19 (dated by TCRdb to 2018 to 2020). Library preparation was by the immunoSEQ multiplex PCR assay. TCRdb mirrors the immuneACCESS table, restricted to in-frame sequences. Some clones are absent from its copies; in checked studies, under half trace to an unresolved V gene, and the reason for the others is unknown. The sample records about 140,000 clones, 79% of which are singletons. The biggest ten clones account for approximately 3.5% of the sample. The sequenced material came from peripheral blood. The receptor source for this set is a man in his 60s with acute or convalescent COVID-19.

CDR3 sequence (DNA): TGTGCCAGTAGTTACGTGGGGGGTTACGAGCAGTACTTC. Protein product: CASSYVGGYEQYF. The rearrangement links TRBV19 to TRBJ2-7; possibly TRBD2 for D (6 bases). V was pared by 5 bases and J by 4 bases, with 12 bases between. The V gene's germline CDR1 is LNHDA and CDR2 SQIVND (reference sequence). CDR3 length equals 13 residues.

J is TRBJ1-4 and V is TRBV6-6; 9 bases map to TRBD1. The CDR3 is 19 amino acids. Germline values: CDR1 MNHNY, CDR2 SVGAGI (reference sequence). The ends lost 5 bases at V and 3 bases at J; junction bases unmatched: 16. The DNA for the CDR3 is TGTGCCAGCAGTCCGGGACAGGGCGCGCAAAGGCTGTCTAATGAAAAACTGTTTTTT. Its translation: CASSPGQGAQRLSNEKLFF.